Shown below are 15 T cell receptor beta chains from a single sample sequenced in a study of response to subunit inactivated influenza vaccine. TCRdb analysed the RT-PCR reads with MiXCR anew, one entry per CDR3 protein. The data contain 700,000 to 800,000 distinct CDR3 sequences, roughly 18% of them singletons. The sample here was PBMCs from blood, taken more than 4 days after vaccination. The receptors were gathered from a middle-aged man who received an inactivated influenza vaccine.

V is TRBV20-1 and J is TRBJ2-2, with 11 bases that match TRBD1. The trim removed 7 bases at V and 5 bases at J, leaving 9 bases unmatched. Germline V lookup: CDR1 DFQATT, CDR2 SNEGSKA (reference sequence). The CDR3 runs to 15 residues. The CDR3 reads CSVQGQGVRTGELFF. The DNA for the CDR3 is TGCAGTGTCCAGGGACAGGGGGTGAGGACCGGGGAGCTGTTTTTT.

This clonotype was seen at least ten times. V and J are TRBV20-1 and TRBJ1-5; D is unclear. The ends were cut back, 3 bases at V and 5 bases at J, with 11 bases in the middle. Germline assignment: CDR1 DFQATT and CDR2 SNEGSKA (reference sequence). CDR3 length: 13 residues. In DNA, the CDR3 is TGCAGTGCTAGGGGAAAGCGTGATCAGCCCCAGCATTTT. It codes for CSARGKRDQPQHF.

The chain employs TRBV12-3 or TRBV12-4 and TRBJ2-3; TRBD2 might be the D (6 bases). The CDR3 is made up of 13 amino acids. The ends were cut back, 7 bases at V and 0 bases at J, with 8 bases in the middle. This CDR3 is CASKRASTDTQYF. CDR3 coding DNA: TGTGCCAGCAAGCGGGCTAGCACAGATACGCAGTATTTT.

The rearrangement uses TRBV9 and TRBJ2-1; D tentatively fits TRBD1 or TRBD2 (6 bases each). With 0 bases removed from V and 2 bases from J, the gap between germline ends came to 12 bases. The CDR3 consists of 16 residues. Germline-derived CDR1 and CDR2 are SGDLS and YYNGEE. As DNA, the CDR3 is TGTGCCAGCAGCGTAGATTCCGGGGGCGCCTACAATGAGCAGTTCTTC. Translated: CASSVDSGGAYNEQFF.

This sequence joins TRBV5-6 and TRBJ2-5, with 7 bases identical to TRBD1. V lost 2 bases, J lost 6 bases, and 4 bases stayed unmatched. Germline loops: CDR1 SGHDT, CDR2 YYEEEE. The length of the CDR3 is 13 residues. The CDR3 DNA follows: TGTGCCAGCAGCTTTCTACAGGGGCAGACCCAGTACTTC. Translated, it gives CASSFLQGQTQYF.

This chain connects TRBV7-9 to TRBJ1-6, with TRBD1 matching 9 bases. This CDR3 has 16 residues. The germline V gene encodes CDR1 SEHNR and CDR2 FQNEAQ (reference sequence). Trimming at V came to 6 bases and at J to 2 bases, leaving 5 bases not matched to a gene. CDR3 DNA sequence: TGTGCCAGCAGAAAGGGACAGGGCACCTATAATTCACCCCTCCACTTT. The encoded protein is CASRKGQGTYNSPLHF.

The genes are TRBV5-5 and TRBJ2-3; 11 nucleotides line up with TRBD1. With 2 bases clipped from V and 5 bases from J, the junction kept 4 bases outside the gene matches. Germline-derived CDR1 and CDR2 are SGHKS and YYEKEE (reference sequence). This CDR3 contains 15 residues. The DNA for the CDR3 is TGTGCCAGCAGCTTTCTGGGACAGGGGGAAGATACGCAGTATTTT. Protein sequence: CASSFLGQGEDTQYF.

This clonotype was detected ten times or more. The V call is TRBV6-4, the J call TRBJ1-1; perhaps TRBD1 as D (6 bases). The CDR3 is made up of 13 amino acids. CDR1 is MRHNA and CDR2 is SNTAGT in the germline V gene. The V end lost 5 bases, the J end lost 5 bases, and 12 bases lay between the germline ends. In DNA, the CDR3 is TGTGCCAGCAGTCCACAGGGCGGGACTGAAGCTTTCTTT. This encodes CASSPQGGTEAFF.

This clonotype was found a few times. The rearrangement joins TRBV12-3 or TRBV12-4 to TRBJ1-4; D is ambiguous. The CDR3 extends over 14 amino acids. V lost 5 bases, J lost 0 bases, and 7 bases lay in between. This CDR3 reads CASSTIATNEKLFF. CDR3 nucleotide sequence: TGTGCCAGCAGTACTATTGCAACTAATGAAAAACTGTTTTTT.

The V and J genes are TRBV20-1 and TRBJ2-7; 11 nucleotides line up with TRBD1. Trimming removed 2 bases from V and 4 bases from J; junction bases left unmatched: 7. CDR1 and CDR2 (germline): DFQATT, SNEGSKA (reference sequence). The CDR3 is 15 residues long. The CDR3 region has the DNA TGCAGTGCTAGACTGGACAGGGGGCGGAAATACGAGCAGTACTTC. This codes for CSARLDRGRKYEQYF.

The V and J genes are TRBV30 and TRBJ2-2; D unclear. The CDR3 totals 14 residues. With 4 bases removed from V and 2 bases from J, the gap between germline ends came to 11 bases. The germline V gene encodes CDR1 GTSNPN and CDR2 SVGIG (reference sequence). The CDR3 protein is CAWNFGLNTGELFF. CDR3 DNA sequence: TGTGCCTGGAATTTCGGCCTTAACACCGGGGAGCTGTTTTTT.

This clonotype is a singleton in its sample. The chain uses TRBV24-1 and TRBJ2-5; D is undetermined. CDR1 and CDR2 (germline): KGHDR, SFDVKD. The CDR3 loop spans 12 amino acids. V lost 6 bases to trimming and J lost 4 bases, with 8 bases between them. CDR3 sequence (DNA): TGTGCCACCAGTTCGTCTGGAGAGACCCAGTACTTC. This sequence encodes CATSSSGETQYF.

This clonotype was counted between two and nine times. The chain is built from TRBV20-1 and TRBJ1-2; 12 bases agree with TRBD1. The CDR3 covers 14 residues. Germline-derived CDR1 and CDR2 are DFQATT and SNEGSKA (reference sequence). CDR3 protein: CRGTGGETNYGYTF. The CDR3 nucleotides read TGCAGAGGGACAGGGGGCGAAACTAACTATGGCTACACCTTC.

The chain carries TRBV6-2 or TRBV6-3 and TRBJ2-1, with TRBD1 as a possible D gene (5 bases). Trimming stripped 9 bases from V and 9 bases from J, with 30 bases between. CDR3 size: 17 residues. CDR1 MNHEY and CDR2 SVGEGT come from the germline V gene. In nucleotides, the CDR3 is TGTGCCAGGATCTCCAGAGGTTGGCAGGGCCCAGCCCTTGAGCAGTTCTTC. Protein sequence: CARISRGWQGPALEQFF.

This chain uses TRBV6-5 with TRBJ1-1; D gene ambiguous. The V end was cut by 3 bases, the J end by 3 bases, with 8 bases between. Germline-derived CDR1 and CDR2 are MNHEY and SVGAGI. The CDR3 loop spans 13 amino acids. The CDR3 bases are TGTGCCAGCAGTTATCTAAAGGACACTGAAGCTTTCTTT. Encoded protein: CASSYLKDTEAFF.